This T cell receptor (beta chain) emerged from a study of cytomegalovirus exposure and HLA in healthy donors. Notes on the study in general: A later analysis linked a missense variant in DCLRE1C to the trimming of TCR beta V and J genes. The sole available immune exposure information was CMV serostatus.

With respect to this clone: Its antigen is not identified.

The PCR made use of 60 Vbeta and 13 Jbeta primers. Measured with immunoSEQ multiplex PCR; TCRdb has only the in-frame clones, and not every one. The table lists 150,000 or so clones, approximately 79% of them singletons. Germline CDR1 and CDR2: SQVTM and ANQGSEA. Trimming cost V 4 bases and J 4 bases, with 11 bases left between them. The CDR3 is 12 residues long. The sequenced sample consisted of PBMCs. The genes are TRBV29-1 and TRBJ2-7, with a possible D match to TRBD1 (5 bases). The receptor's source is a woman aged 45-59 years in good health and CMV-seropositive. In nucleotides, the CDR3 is TGCAGCGTTGGACAGTCTCCGTACGAGCAGTACTTC. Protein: CSVGQSPYEQYF.